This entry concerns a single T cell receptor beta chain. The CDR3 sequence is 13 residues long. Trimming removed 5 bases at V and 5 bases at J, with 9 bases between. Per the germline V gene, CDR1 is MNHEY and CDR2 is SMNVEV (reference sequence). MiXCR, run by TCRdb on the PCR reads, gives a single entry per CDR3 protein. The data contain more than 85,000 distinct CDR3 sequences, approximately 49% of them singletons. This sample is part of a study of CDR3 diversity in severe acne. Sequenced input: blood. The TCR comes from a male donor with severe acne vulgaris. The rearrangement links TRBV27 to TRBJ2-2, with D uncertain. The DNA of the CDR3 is TGTGCCAGCAGTCCGCTACCGACCGGGGAGCTGTTTTTT. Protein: CASSPLPTGELFF.